These 27 T cell receptor beta chains share one sample of origin, sequenced in a study of control samples from healthy donors and cancer patients. Measured with immunoSEQ multiplex PCR; TCRdb has only the in-frame clones, and not every one. The sample lists some 150,000 clones; about 93% were seen once. The specimen was blood. The receptor source for this set is a man aged 45 to 65 in good health.

This clone showed up just once. This chain joins TRBV7-9 and TRBJ2-2, with 8 bases matching TRBD2. The V segment lost 4 bases and the J segment 4 bases; nucleotides outside the gene matches: 8. From germline, CDR1 is SEHNR and CDR2 FQNEAQ (reference sequence). The CDR3 contains 16 residues. This chain's CDR3 is CASSSPSGSSTGELFF. CDR3 in DNA: TGTGCCAGCAGCTCCCCCAGCGGGAGTAGCACCGGGGAGCTGTTTTTT.

V and J are TRBV6-4 and TRBJ2-1; D not certain. This CDR3 contains 14 residues. In germline, CDR1 is MRHNA, CDR2 SNTAGT. Trimming removed 2 bases from V and 5 bases from J, with 10 bases in between. DNA for the CDR3: TGTGCCAGCAGTGACAGCCCCTTTAACAATGAGCAGTTCTTC. Its translation: CASSDSPFNNEQFF.

V usage is TRBV15 and J usage is TRBJ2-5; 8 bases fit TRBD1. V dropped 0 bases and J dropped 4; count of bases not matched to a gene: 4. The germline gives CDR1 LNHNV, CDR2 YYDKDF (reference sequence). The length of the CDR3 is 15 residues. The CDR3 here is CATSRELRGRETQYF. CDR3 sequence (DNA): TGTGCCACCAGCAGAGAGCTCAGGGGGCGAGAGACCCAGTACTTC. Full variable domain (outside the CDR3, taken from reference TRBV15 and TRBJ2-5): DAMVIQNPRYQVTQFGKPVTLSCSQTLNHNVMYWYQQKSSQAPKLLFHYYDKDFNNEADTPDNFQSRRPNTSFCFLDIRSPGLGDTAMYLCATSRELRGRETQYFGPGTRLLVL.

The V gene is TRBV10-3, the J gene TRBJ1-5, with D unresolved. Trimming left V 0 bases short and J 5 bases short, with 8 bases between. Germline values: CDR1 ENHRY, CDR2 SYGVKD. The CDR3 has 14 residues. The CDR3 spells CAISESRSHQPQHF. The CDR3, as DNA: TGTGCCATCAGTGAGTCGCGGTCTCATCAGCCCCAGCATTTT.

CDR3 in amino acids: CASSVGPGGNQPQHF. The CDR3 DNA reads as TGTGCCAGCAGTGTAGGGCCAGGGGGAAATCAGCCCCAGCATTTT. The chain uses TRBV6-4 and TRBJ1-5; 7 nucleotides match TRBD1. The CDR3 is 15 amino acids. J lost 4 bases, V lost 4 bases, and 7 bases had no gene match. CDR1 is MRHNA and CDR2 is SNTAGT in the germline V gene.

This clone showed up just a few times. The rearrangement joins TRBV2 to TRBJ2-4; 8 bases line up with TRBD2. The length of the CDR3 is 17 residues. V lost 6 bases to trimming and J lost 0 bases; unmatched junction nucleotides: 10. Germline V gene data show CDR1 as SNHLY and CDR2 as FYNNEI. CDR3 nucleotide sequence: TGTGCCAGCAGCGGACTAGCAGGACCTTTAGCCAAAAACATTCAGTACTTC. Its translation: CASSGLAGPLAKNIQYF.

The chain is built from TRBV4-1 and TRBJ1-6; D may be TRBD1 (5 bases). Germline-derived CDR1 and CDR2 are MGHRA and YSYEKL. Trimming stripped 0 bases from V and 8 bases from J, with 5 bases between. CDR3 length equals 13 residues. CDR3 nucleotides: TGCGCCAGCAGCCAAGAGGGGGATTCACCCCTCCACTTT. Translation: CASSQEGDSPLHF.

The J gene is TRBJ2-2, the V gene TRBV11-2; the D is unclear. The CDR3 runs to 15 residues. V lost 1 base and J lost 4, with 10 bases in between. CDR1 is SGHAT and CDR2 is FQNNGV in the germline V gene. DNA for the CDR3: TGTGCCAGCAGCTTAGCCGGAGTCGTCACCGGGGAGCTGTTTTTT. Protein product: CASSLAGVVTGELFF.

A word on this clone: The junction shows a germline mismatch at one end, possibly a read error. The chain combines TRBV5-6 with TRBJ1-5; no firm D call. Germline V gene sequence: CDR1 SGHDT, CDR2 YYEEEE. The CDR3 runs 14 residues. In DNA form, the CDR3 reads TGTGCCAGCAGCTTGAGTGGGTATAATCAACCCCAGCATTTT. Its translation is CASSLSGYNQPQHF.

The V gene is TRBV29-1, the J gene TRBJ2-2, with TRBD2 as a possible D gene (6 bases). Trimming pared 5 bases from V and 7 bases from J, leaving 14 bases between. CDR1 is SQVTM, CDR2 ANQGSEA, per germline. CDR3 size: 13 residues. This CDR3 reads CSVRYGSDGELFF. The CDR3 bases are TGCAGCGTTAGATACGGGAGTGACGGGGAGCTGTTTTTT.

V usage is TRBV28 and J usage is TRBJ2-1; TRBD2 matches at 11 bases. Per the germline V gene, CDR1 is MDHEN and CDR2 is SYDVKM. The length of the CDR3 is 18 residues. The V gene end was trimmed by 5 bases and the J gene end by 0 bases; junction bases not matched to a gene: 9. For the CDR3, the DNA is TGTGCCAGCAGTGGGGGACTAGCGGTACAAAGCTCCTACAATGAGCAGTTCTTC. This sequence encodes CASSGGLAVQSSYNEQFF.

The chain carries TRBV5-1 and TRBJ2-3; TRBD2 matches at 9 bases. The CDR3 extends over 17 amino acids. V gave up 1 base and J gave up 3 bases; unmatched junction bases: 9. Germline loops: CDR1 SGHRS, CDR2 YFSETQ. CDR3 DNA sequence: TGCGCCAGCAGCTTGCTCGCTCTAGCGGGAATAACAGATACGCAGTATTTT. Encoded protein: CASSLLALAGITDTQYF.

CDR3 amino acids: CASSLSLSSEETQYF. CDR3 coding DNA: TGTGCCAGCAGCTTAAGTCTCTCTAGCGAAGAGACCCAGTACTTC. The chain recombines TRBV11-2 with TRBJ2-5; maybe TRBD2 (6 bases). Germline V gives CDR1 SGHAT, CDR2 FQNNGV. The CDR3 totals 15 residues. Trimming stripped 2 bases from V and 3 bases from J, with 13 bases between.

The sample holds one count of this clone. V and J are TRBV11-2 and TRBJ1-2; the match to TRBD1 covers 7 bases. Germline CDR1 is SGHAT and CDR2 is FQNNGV. Losses at the gene ends were 11 bases for V and 5 bases for J; bases not matched to a gene: 11. The CDR3 spans 13 residues. CDR3: CASEPTGLYGYTF. DNA for the CDR3: TGTGCCTCTGAGCCGACAGGGTTATATGGCTACACCTTC.

The chain couples TRBV5-4 to TRBJ2-5, with D perhaps matching TRBD1 (5 bases). Per germline, CDR1 SGHNT and CDR2 YYREEE (reference sequence). The CDR3 sequence is 13 residues long. The V end was cut by 7 bases, the J end by 4 bases, with 14 bases between. The CDR3, as DNA: TGTGCCAGCTCTATCCAGGGTGGAGAGACCCAGTACTTC. The encoded protein is CASSIQGGETQYF.

The V gene is TRBV30, the J gene TRBJ1-2; 8 bases are shared with TRBD1. In germline, CDR1 is GTSNPN, CDR2 SVGIG (reference sequence). After removal of 3 bases from V and 2 bases from J, the junction contained 2 bases not matched to a gene. The CDR3 runs to 13 residues. The CDR3 DNA follows: TGTGCCTGGAGGGCAGGGGGCAACTATGGCTACACCTTC. The encoded protein is CAWRAGGNYGYTF.

The CDR3, as DNA: TGTGCCAGCAGTGAAAGGAATGAGCAGTTCTTC. Amino acid sequence: CASSERNEQFF. This sequence joins TRBV2 and TRBJ2-1; D is unclear. V lost 2 bases to trimming and J lost 7 bases, with 3 bases between them. CDR1 and CDR2 (germline): SNHLY, FYNNEI. This CDR3 region has 11 residues.

CDR3 in amino acids: CASSYSASTQYF. DNA for the CDR3: TGTGCCAGCAGCTACTCGGCTTCGACGCAGTATTTT. This sequence joins TRBV3-1 (or the pseudogene TRBV3-2) and TRBJ2-3; no clear D gene. The CDR3 contains 12 residues. Trimming removed 5 bases from V and 9 bases from J, with 12 bases in between. Germline V gives CDR1 LGHDT, CDR2 YNNKEL (reference sequence).

CDR3 sequence: CATSDRRKNYGYTF. The CDR3 nucleotides read TGTGCCACCAGTGATCGTCGGAAAAACTATGGCTACACCTTC. The chain joins TRBV24-1 to TRBJ1-2; D not certain. V lost 3 bases to trimming and J lost 2 bases, with 9 bases between them. This CDR3 contains 14 residues. Germline CDR1 is KGHDR and CDR2 is SFDVKD.

CDR3 in DNA: TGCGCCAGCAGTTCCGGGATTATCACAGATACGCAGTATTTT. Amino acid sequence: CASSSGIITDTQYF. The rearrangement uses TRBV10-2 and TRBJ2-3; weak D call: TRBD2 (5 bases). This CDR3 is built from 14 residues. Germline CDR1 is WSHSY and CDR2 is SAAADI. Trimming removed 5 bases at V and 2 bases at J, with 11 bases between.

This clone showed up just once. The chain links TRBV19 to TRBJ1-6; perhaps TRBD1 as D (5 bases). Germline loops: CDR1 LNHDA, CDR2 SQIVND (reference sequence). Trimming took 7 bases from V and 4 from J, leaving 14 bases between them. This CDR3 comprises 15 residues. The CDR3 spells CASTPPGRYNSPLHF. Written as DNA, the CDR3 is TGTGCCAGTACCCCTCCGGGACGGTATAATTCACCCCTCCACTTT.

The gene calls are TRBV30 and TRBJ2-7; 9 bases agree with TRBD1. CDR1 is GTSNPN and CDR2 is SVGIG in the germline V gene (reference sequence). The CDR3 has 18 residues. V was pared by 0 bases and J by 0 bases, with 12 bases of the junction left unmatched. The chain's CDR3 is CAWSVRRNRGHSSYEQYF. The CDR3 DNA sequence: TGTGCCTGGAGTGTACGACGTAACAGGGGGCATTCCTCCTACGAGCAGTACTTC.

V gene TRBV25-1 combines with J gene TRBJ2-2, with 8 bases lining up with TRBD1. V lost 2 bases to trimming and J lost 5 bases; unmatched junction nucleotides: 10. This CDR3 is built from 17 residues. Germline assignment: CDR1 MGHDK and CDR2 SYGVNS. CDR3 coding DNA: TGTGCCAGCAGTGAACCCCGGCAGGGGGCTAAAACCGGGGAGCTGTTTTTT. It is translated as CASSEPRQGAKTGELFF.

The chain links TRBV5-1 to TRBJ2-3, with 14 positions matching TRBD2. Losses at the gene ends were 2 bases for V and 4 bases for J; bases not matched to a gene: 6. Per germline, CDR1 SGHRS and CDR2 YFSETQ. CDR3 size: 17 residues. As DNA, the CDR3 is TGCGCCAGCAGCTTACAAGGACTAGCGGGAGGCCCAGATACGCAGTATTTT. This gives the protein CASSLQGLAGGPDTQYF.

This clone came up a few times. The chain carries TRBV11-2 and TRBJ2-7; 9 nucleotides match TRBD2. The V segment lost 4 bases and the J segment 2 bases; nucleotides outside the gene matches: 6. The CDR3 runs 15 residues. Germline V gene data show CDR1 as SGHAT and CDR2 as FQNNGV. The CDR3 loop reads CASSSGLAGAYEQYF. The CDR3 DNA reads as TGTGCCAGCAGCTCCGGATTAGCGGGAGCCTACGAGCAGTACTTC.

The V and J genes are TRBV7-9 and TRBJ2-7, with D uncertain. The CDR3 spans 14 residues. Germline loops: CDR1 SEHNR, CDR2 FQNEAQ (reference sequence). Between the trimmed V and J ends, which lost 3 bases and 2 bases, there was a span of 11 bases. CDR3 nucleotide sequence: TGTGCCAGCAGCTTCCCCGGCGGCGCCTACGAGCAGTACTTC. This translates into CASSFPGGAYEQYF.

The chain joins TRBV12-3 or TRBV12-4 to TRBJ2-3, with 8 positions matching TRBD2. The CDR3 contains 13 residues. The J segment lost 7 bases and the V segment lost 3 bases, leaving 3 bases of the junction unmatched. CDR3 nucleotide sequence: TGTGCCAGCAGTTTTATAGCGGGGCATACGCAGTATTTT. Translation gives CASSFIAGHTQYF.